This TCR beta chain was sequenced for a study of cytomegalovirus exposure and HLA in healthy donors. Trimming pared 6 bases from V and 4 bases from J, leaving 18 bases between. Germline loops: CDR1 KGHSH, CDR2 LQKENI. CDR3 length: 15 residues. The data were produced by immunoSEQ multiplex PCR, yet TCRdb's version contains in-frame clones alone and is incomplete. This sample has roughly 150,000 clones, with about 89% found just once. The receptor comes from a woman aged 18-29 years in good health and CMV-seropositive. The source material was PBMCs. The V call is TRBV18, the J call TRBJ1-2; a weak D match, TRBD1 (6 bases). CDR3 sequence reads: CASSRLQGNSYGYTF. The CDR3, as DNA: TGTGCCAGCTCGCGCCTCCAGGGGAATTCCTATGGCTACACCTTC.